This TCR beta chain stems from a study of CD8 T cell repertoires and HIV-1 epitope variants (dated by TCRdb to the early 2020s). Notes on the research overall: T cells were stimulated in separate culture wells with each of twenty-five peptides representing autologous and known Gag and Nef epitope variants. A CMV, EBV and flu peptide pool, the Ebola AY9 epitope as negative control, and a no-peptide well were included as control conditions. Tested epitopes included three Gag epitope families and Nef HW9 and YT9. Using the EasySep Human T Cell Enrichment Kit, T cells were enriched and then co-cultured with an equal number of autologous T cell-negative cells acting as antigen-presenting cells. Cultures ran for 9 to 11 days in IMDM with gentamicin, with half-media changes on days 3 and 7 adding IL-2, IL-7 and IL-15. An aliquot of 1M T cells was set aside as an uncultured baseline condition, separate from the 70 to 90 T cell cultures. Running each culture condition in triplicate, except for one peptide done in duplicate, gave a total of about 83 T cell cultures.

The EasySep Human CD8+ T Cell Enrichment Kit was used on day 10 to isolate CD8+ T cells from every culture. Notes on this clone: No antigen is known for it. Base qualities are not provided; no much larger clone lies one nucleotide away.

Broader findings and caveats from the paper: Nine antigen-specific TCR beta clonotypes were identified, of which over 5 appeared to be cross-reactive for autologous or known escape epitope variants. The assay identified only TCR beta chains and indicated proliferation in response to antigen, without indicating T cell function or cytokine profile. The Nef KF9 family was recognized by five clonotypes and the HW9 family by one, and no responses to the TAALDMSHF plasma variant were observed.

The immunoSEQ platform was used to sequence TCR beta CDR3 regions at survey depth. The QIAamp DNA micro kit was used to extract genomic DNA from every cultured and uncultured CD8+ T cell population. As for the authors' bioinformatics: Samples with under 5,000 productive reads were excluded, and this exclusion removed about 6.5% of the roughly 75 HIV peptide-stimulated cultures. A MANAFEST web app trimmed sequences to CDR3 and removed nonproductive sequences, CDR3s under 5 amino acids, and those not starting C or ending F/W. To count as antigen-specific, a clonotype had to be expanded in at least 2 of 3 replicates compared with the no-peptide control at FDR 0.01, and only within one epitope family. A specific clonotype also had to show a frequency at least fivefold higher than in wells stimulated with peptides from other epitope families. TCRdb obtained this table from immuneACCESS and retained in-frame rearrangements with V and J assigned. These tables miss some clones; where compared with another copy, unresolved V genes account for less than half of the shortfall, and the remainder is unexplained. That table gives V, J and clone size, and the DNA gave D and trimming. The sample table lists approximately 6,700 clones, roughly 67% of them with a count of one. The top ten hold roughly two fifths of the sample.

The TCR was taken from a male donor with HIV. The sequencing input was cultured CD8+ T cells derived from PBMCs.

The CDR3 has the sequence CASSFGRGSAETQYF. The bases are TGTGCCAGCAGCTTTGGGCGGGGATCCGCCGAGACCCAGTACTTC. The chain uses TRBV7-9 and TRBJ2-5, with TRBD2 perhaps the D gene, on 6 matching bases. V loses 3 bases, J loses 5 bases, and the germline ends lie 16 bases apart. Its CDR3 holds 15 amino acids, cysteine through phenylalanine. Of the read, only the CDR3 DNA is kept; its 45 bases are in frame from base 1. Reading the germline V gene (reference sequence) gives CDR1 SEHNR and CDR2 FQNEAQ.